This T cell receptor beta chain was found in a study of T cell changes during pregnancy in multiple sclerosis. Using immunoSEQ multiplex PCR, the repertoire was profiled, and TCRdb retains in-frame clones only, with some absent. The sample includes tens of thousands of clones, approximately 90% of them seen just once. The specimen was peripheral blood, collected before pregnancy. This clonotype was obtained from a female donor with multiple sclerosis, enrolled in a pregnancy study.

CDR3 sequence (DNA): TGTGCCAGTAGAGGGCAGGGATCCACTGAAGCTTTCTTT. Residues: CASRGQGSTEAFF. The chain carries TRBV19 and TRBJ1-1, with D perhaps matching TRBD1 (5 bases). Trimming left V 6 bases short and J 4 bases short, with 12 bases between. Per germline, CDR1 LNHDA and CDR2 SQIVND (reference sequence). The CDR3 is made up of 13 amino acids.